This T cell receptor (beta chain) was retrieved from a study of shared clonotypes between healthy human individuals. The naive CD8 subset, CD45RO-negative cells positively selected for CCR7, excluded terminally differentiated effector memory CD45RA+ cells. The V gene's germline CDR1 is SNHLY and CDR2 FYNNEI. Germline trimming cut 4 bases from V and 2 bases from J; bases unmatched to any gene: 6. The CDR3 is 15 amino acids. At the deep level, the assay was run. Repertoires were generated with immunoSEQ multiplex PCR, while TCRdb's copy carries only in-frame clones and drops some. The sample lists about 1,900,000 clones, approximately 95% occurring once. This clone appeared once.

V is TRBV2 and J is TRBJ2-7; 9 positions agree with TRBD2. The receptor's source is a man younger than 35 in good health. Material for sequencing was naive CD8+ T cells sorted from blood. CDR3: CASSGVLAGAYEQYF. The CDR3 nucleotides are TGTGCCAGCAGTGGTGTCTTAGCGGGGGCCTACGAGCAGTACTTC.